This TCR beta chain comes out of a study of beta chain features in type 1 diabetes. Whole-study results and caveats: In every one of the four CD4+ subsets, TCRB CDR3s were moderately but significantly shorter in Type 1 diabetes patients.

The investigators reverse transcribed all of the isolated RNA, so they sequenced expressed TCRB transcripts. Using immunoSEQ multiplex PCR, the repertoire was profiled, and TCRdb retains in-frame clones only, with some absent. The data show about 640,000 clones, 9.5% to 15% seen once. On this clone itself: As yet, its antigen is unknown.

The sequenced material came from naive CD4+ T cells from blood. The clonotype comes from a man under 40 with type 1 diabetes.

This chain's CDR3 is CASNKGEVTDTQYF. Here the CDR3 DNA reads TGTGCCAGCAACAAAGGGGAAGTCACAGATACGCAGTATTTT. The V call is TRBV11-2, the J call TRBJ2-3, with a possible D match to TRBD1 (5 bases). The V gene's germline CDR1 is SGHAT and CDR2 FQNNGV. Trimming cost V 7 bases and J 2 bases, with 13 bases left between them. This CDR3 comprises 14 residues.